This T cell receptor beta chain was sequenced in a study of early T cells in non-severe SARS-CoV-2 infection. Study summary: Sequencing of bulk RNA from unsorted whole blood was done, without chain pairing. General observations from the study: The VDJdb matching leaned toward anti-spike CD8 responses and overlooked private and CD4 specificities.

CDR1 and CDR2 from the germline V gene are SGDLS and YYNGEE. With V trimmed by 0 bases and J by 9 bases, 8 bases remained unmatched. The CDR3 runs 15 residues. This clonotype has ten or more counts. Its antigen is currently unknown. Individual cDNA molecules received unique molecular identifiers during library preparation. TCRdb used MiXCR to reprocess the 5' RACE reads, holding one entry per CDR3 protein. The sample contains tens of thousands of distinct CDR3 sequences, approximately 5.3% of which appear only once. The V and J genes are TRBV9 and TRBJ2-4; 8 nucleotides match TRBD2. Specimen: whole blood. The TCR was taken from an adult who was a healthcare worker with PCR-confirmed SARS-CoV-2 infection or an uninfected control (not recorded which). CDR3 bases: TGTGCCAGCAGCGTAGAAAGCGGGAGCGAGGTCATTCAGTACTTC. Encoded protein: CASSVESGSEVIQYF.